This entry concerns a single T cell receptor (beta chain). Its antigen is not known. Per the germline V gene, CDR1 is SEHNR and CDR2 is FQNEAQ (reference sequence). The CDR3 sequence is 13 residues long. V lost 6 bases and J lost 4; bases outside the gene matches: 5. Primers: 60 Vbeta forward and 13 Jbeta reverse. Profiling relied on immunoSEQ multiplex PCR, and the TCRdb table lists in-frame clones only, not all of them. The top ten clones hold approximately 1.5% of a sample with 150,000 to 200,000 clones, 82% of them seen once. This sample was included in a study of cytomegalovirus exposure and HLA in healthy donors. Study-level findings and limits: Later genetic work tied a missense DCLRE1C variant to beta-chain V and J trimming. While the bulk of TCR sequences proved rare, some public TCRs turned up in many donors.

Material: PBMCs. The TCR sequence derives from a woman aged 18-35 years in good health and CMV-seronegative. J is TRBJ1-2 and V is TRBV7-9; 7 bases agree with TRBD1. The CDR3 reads CASSPGGLYGYTF. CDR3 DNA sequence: TGTGCCAGCAGTCCAGGGGGGCTCTATGGCTACACCTTC.